The clone carrying this TCR beta chain was picked up many times. What it binds is not known. This sample is drawn from a study of CD8+CD57+ T cells in acquired aplastic anemia. About the study: Across the sorted CD4+ and CD8+ cells, DNA amounts averaged roughly 3 ug.

Germline V gene sequence: CDR1 SGHTA, CDR2 FQGNSA. Trimming stripped 6 bases from V and 5 bases from J, with 22 bases between. The CDR3 covers 16 residues. Both TCR beta VDJ combination and CDR3 sequence profiling were carried out. Genomic DNA was the template for this profiling. TCRdb itself ran the reads through MiXCR, one entry per CDR3 protein. The table has around 500,000 distinct CDR3 sequences, roughly a third seen once. Study-wide findings and caveats: Patients shared under 30 CD8+ CDR3 sequences with controls.

All sequencing subjects had displayed CD8+CD57+ cell expansion on flow cytometry. Everyone among the patients had severe acquired aplastic anemia. The specimen sequenced was sorted CD4+, CD8+, or CD8+CD57+ T cells (not recorded which) from PBMCs. The receptor was derived from a human donor with aplastic anemia. V is TRBV7-2 and J is TRBJ2-5; D is perhaps TRBD1 (6 bases). CDR3 sequence reads: CASSRGSAATVETQYF. The CDR3 DNA reads as TGTGCCAGCAGTAGGGGGTCGGCAGCGACCGTGGAGACCCAGTACTTC.